The 8 T cell receptor beta chains in this list originate from one sample, sequenced in a study of vaccination and CD4 T cells after COVID-19. Sample treatment: approximately 11-day PBMC culture with coronavirus spike peptide pools or control peptides (ViraFEST assay). No antigen has been identified for these receptors. Sequence data for DNA of cultured CD4+ T cells were generated by the Oncomine TCR Beta short-read assay. Via MiXCR, TCRdb re-called the PCR reads, giving one row per CDR3 protein. The sample yields 3,600 or so distinct CDR3 sequences, more than 30% seen once. Sequenced material: CD4+ T cells from blood, cultured in vitro. Every receptor here comes from a human donor who had recovered from COVID-19.

Here the CDR3 DNA reads TGTGCCAGCAGTATGGGGGCTGGCGGGGAGCTGTTTTTT. This translates into CASSMGAGGELFF. V gene TRBV12-3 or TRBV12-4 combines with J gene TRBJ2-2, with a possible D match to TRBD1 (6 bases). Trimming removed 5 bases at V and 7 bases at J, with 11 bases between. The CDR3 runs to 13 residues.

V is TRBV19 and J is TRBJ2-2, with D perhaps TRBD2 (7 bases). V was pared by 1 base and J by 3 bases, with 12 bases between. There are 16 residues in the CDR3. Germline V gene sequence: CDR1 LNHDA, CDR2 SQIVND (reference sequence). The CDR3 loop is CASSIGGGRDTGELFF. The CDR3 nucleotides are TGTGCCAGTAGTATAGGGGGGGGCCGGGACACCGGGGAGCTGTTTTTT.

The chain carries TRBV6-1 and TRBJ1-1; D perhaps matches TRBD1 (6 bases). The CDR3 runs 14 residues. CDR1 and CDR2 from the germline V gene are MNHNS and SASEGT. V was trimmed by 5 bases and J by 2 bases, leaving 12 bases between them. CDR3 nucleotide sequence: TGTGCCAGCAGTAATTACAGGGTTAACACTGAAGCTTTCTTT. Translated, it gives CASSNYRVNTEAFF.

This clonotype appeared a few times. The gene calls are TRBV6-1 and TRBJ2-2, with 12 bases fitting TRBD1. The CDR3 length is 16 residues. Germline CDR1 is MNHNS and CDR2 is SASEGT. The trim removed 7 bases at V and 2 bases at J, leaving 5 bases unmatched. The DNA for the CDR3 is TGTGCCAGCACGTCCGGGACAGGGGGCAACACCGGGGAGCTGTTTTTT. The encoded protein is CASTSGTGGNTGELFF.

This clonotype was observed a handful of times. The chain recombines TRBV24-1 with TRBJ1-2; TRBD1 might be the D (5 bases). V was trimmed by 7 bases and J by 4 bases, leaving 9 bases between them. Germline lookup yields CDR1 KGHDR and CDR2 SFDVKD. The length of the CDR3 is 12 residues. The CDR3 loop is CATSKGPYGYTF. CDR3 nucleotides: TGTGCCACCAGCAAGGGGCCCTATGGCTACACCTTC.

The rearrangement uses TRBV5-8 and TRBJ2-7; tentatively, D is TRBD1 (6 bases). Trimming took 4 bases from V and 2 from J, leaving 13 bases between them. Germline assignment: CDR1 SGHTS and CDR2 YDEGEE. The CDR3 is 14 amino acids. The CDR3 region is CASSTSDSPYEQYF. CDR3 DNA: TGTGCCAGCAGCACATCGGACAGCCCCTACGAGCAGTACTTC.

This clonotype counts as medium-sized. This CDR3 reads CASTNSGTHANYGYTF. In DNA form, the CDR3 reads TGTGCCAGCACCAATTCCGGGACACATGCTAACTATGGCTACACCTTC. The chain carries TRBV12-3 or TRBV12-4 and TRBJ1-2; weak D call: TRBD1 (6 bases). The CDR3 runs 16 residues. Trimming took 7 bases from V and 0 from J, leaving 18 bases between them.

This clonotype turned up a few times. In DNA form, the CDR3 reads TGTGCCAGCAGTGCCTGGCAGGGGGCTAATTCACCCCTCCACTTT. Protein: CASSAWQGANSPLHF. The chain combines TRBV2 with TRBJ1-6; 8 nucleotides align to TRBD1. Unmatched junction bases numbered 5, after V lost 4 bases and J lost 6 bases. Germline V gene sequence: CDR1 SNHLY, CDR2 FYNNEI. This CDR3 is built from 15 residues.